A selection of T cell receptor beta chains follows, all from one sample in a study of blood T cell repertoires in COVID-19. Clones were read by immunoSEQ multiplex PCR, and TCRdb kept only the in-frame ones, dropping some. The repertoire has 250,000 to 350,000 clones, approximately 85% of them found once; the top ten carry approximately 8.5%. The sample was peripheral blood. The receptors shown here come from a man younger than 35 with active or convalescent COVID-19. The conserved cysteine and the conserved F or W are not part of the CDR3 here. A D gene is named only where the DNA matches it firmly.

D gene: -
V gene: TRBV5-4
J gene: TRBJ1-6
CDR3 protein: ASSGYSSVRNSPLH

D gene: -
V gene: TRBV19
J gene: TRBJ2-4
CDR3 protein: ASSIVSTDIQY

D gene: -
V gene: TRBV7-6
J gene: TRBJ1-1
CDR3 protein: ASSLGGRGTEAF

D gene: TRBD2
V gene: TRBV24-1
J gene: TRBJ2-5
CDR3 protein: ATREFELAETQETQY

D gene: TRBD1
V gene: TRBV6-5
J gene: TRBJ1-4
CDR3 protein: ASSSKLGQGPEKLF

D gene: TRBD2
V gene: TRBV6-2/TRBV6-3
J gene: TRBJ2-2
CDR3 protein: ASRPSGGGTGELF

D gene: -
V gene: TRBV5-5
J gene: TRBJ1-1
CDR3 protein: ASSFGDTEAF

D gene: -
V gene: TRBV9
J gene: TRBJ1-1
CDR3 protein: ASSVQSGTEAF

D gene: -
V gene: TRBV25-1
J gene: TRBJ1-4
CDR3 protein: ASSERTATNEKLF

D gene: TRBD2
V gene: TRBV19
J gene: TRBJ2-1
CDR3 protein: ASSIGGGLYNEQF

D gene: TRBD1
V gene: TRBV6-5
J gene: TRBJ1-3
CDR3 protein: ASSYSQGAGGNTIY

D gene: -
V gene: TRBV19
J gene: TRBJ1-4
CDR3 protein: ASSIRWGQANEKLF

D gene: TRBD1
V gene: TRBV24-1
J gene: TRBJ2-1
CDR3 protein: ATSAIAGGGEQF

D gene: -
V gene: TRBV2
J gene: TRBJ1-5
CDR3 protein: ASSEAGGFDQPQH